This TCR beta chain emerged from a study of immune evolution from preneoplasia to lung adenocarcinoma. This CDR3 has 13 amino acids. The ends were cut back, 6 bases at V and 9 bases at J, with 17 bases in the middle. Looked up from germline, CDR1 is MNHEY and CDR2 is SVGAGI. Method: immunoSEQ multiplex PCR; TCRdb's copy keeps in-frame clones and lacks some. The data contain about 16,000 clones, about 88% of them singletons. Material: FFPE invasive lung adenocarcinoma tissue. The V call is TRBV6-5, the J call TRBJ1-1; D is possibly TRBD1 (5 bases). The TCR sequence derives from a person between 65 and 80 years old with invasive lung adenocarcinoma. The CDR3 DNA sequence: TGTGCCAGCAGGAAGTCGGGGGATTGGAAAGCTTTCTTT. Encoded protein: CASRKSGDWKAFF.